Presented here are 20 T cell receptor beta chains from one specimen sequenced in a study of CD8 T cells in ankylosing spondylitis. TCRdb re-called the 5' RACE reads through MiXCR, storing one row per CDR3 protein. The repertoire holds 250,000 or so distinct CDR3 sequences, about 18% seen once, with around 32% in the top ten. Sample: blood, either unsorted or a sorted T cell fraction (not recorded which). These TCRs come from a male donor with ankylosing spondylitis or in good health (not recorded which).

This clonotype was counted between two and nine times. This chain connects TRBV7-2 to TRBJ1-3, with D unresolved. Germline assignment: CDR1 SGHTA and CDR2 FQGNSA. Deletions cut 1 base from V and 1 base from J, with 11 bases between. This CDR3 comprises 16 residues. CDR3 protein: CASSLVPGESGNTIYF. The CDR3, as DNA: TGTGCCAGCAGCTTAGTACCAGGCGAGTCTGGAAACACCATATATTTT.

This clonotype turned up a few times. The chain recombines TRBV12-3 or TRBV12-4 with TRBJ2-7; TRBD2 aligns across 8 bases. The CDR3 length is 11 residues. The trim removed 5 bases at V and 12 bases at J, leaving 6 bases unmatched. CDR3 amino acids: CASSTPGLVYF. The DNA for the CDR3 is TGTGCCAGCAGTACCCCGGGACTAGTGTACTTC.

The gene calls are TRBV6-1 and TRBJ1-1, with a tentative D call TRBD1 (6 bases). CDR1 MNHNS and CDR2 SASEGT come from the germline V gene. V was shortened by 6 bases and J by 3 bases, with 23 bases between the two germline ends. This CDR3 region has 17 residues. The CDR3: CASRGVGGAFLDTEAFF. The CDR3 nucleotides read TGTGCCAGCAGGGGGGTCGGGGGCGCTTTTTTGGACACTGAAGCTTTCTTT.

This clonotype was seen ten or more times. The CDR3 DNA sequence: TGTGCCAGCAGCTTTTTCCCAACTTTAGCGGTCTACGAGCAGTACTTC. Protein product: CASSFFPTLAVYEQYF. The chain carries TRBV11-2 and TRBJ2-7, with D perhaps matching TRBD2 (6 bases). V lost 3 bases and J lost 3, with 18 bases in between. The CDR3 has 16 residues. Germline CDR1 is SGHAT and CDR2 is FQNNGV.

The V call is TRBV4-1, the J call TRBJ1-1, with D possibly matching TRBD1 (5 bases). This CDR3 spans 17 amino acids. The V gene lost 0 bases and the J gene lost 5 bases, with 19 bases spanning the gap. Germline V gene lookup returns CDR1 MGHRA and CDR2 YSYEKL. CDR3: CASSQDDSGIGRTEAFF. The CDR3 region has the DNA TGCGCCAGCAGCCAAGATGACAGCGGAATAGGACGAACTGAAGCTTTCTTT.

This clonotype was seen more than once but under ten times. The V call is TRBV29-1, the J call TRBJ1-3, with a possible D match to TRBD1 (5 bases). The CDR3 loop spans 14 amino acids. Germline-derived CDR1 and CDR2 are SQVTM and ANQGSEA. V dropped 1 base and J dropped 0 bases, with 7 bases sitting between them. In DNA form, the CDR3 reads TGCAGCGTTGAAGGGAGGGGCTCTGGAAACACCATATATTTT. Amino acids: CSVEGRGSGNTIYF.

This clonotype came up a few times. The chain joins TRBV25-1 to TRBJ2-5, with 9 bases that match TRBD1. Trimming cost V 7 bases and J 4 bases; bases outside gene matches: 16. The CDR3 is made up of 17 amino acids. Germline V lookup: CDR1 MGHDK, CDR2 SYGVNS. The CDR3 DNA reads TGTGCCAGCACCATCCCGGGACAGGGACCGGCGGGAGAGACCCAGTACTTC. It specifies CASTIPGQGPAGETQYF.

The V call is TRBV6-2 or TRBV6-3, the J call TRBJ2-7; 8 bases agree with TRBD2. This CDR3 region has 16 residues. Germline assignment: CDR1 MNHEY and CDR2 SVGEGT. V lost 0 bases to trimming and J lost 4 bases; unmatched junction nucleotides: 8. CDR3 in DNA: TGTGCCAGCAGTTACTCGCTCAAGCGGGGGCTGTACGAGCAGTACTTC. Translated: CASSYSLKRGLYEQYF.

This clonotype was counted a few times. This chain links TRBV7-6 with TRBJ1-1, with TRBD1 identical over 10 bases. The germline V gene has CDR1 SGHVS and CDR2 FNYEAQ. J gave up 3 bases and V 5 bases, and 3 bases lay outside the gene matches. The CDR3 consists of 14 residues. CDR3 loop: CASSPGTGDTEAFF. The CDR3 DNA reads TGTGCCAGCAGCCCCGGGACAGGGGACACTGAAGCTTTCTTT.

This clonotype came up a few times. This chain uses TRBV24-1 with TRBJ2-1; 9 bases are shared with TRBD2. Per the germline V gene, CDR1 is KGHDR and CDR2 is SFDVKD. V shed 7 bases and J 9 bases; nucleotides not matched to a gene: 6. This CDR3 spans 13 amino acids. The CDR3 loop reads CATSETSGGEQFF. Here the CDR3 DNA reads TGTGCCACCAGCGAGACTAGCGGTGGTGAGCAGTTCTTC.

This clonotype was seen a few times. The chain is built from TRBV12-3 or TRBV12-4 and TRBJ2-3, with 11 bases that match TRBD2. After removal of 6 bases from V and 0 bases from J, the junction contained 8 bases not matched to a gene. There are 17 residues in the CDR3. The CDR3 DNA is TGTGCCAGCAGCAGTCCGGGACTAGCGGATAGCACAGATACGCAGTATTTT. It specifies CASSSPGLADSTDTQYF.

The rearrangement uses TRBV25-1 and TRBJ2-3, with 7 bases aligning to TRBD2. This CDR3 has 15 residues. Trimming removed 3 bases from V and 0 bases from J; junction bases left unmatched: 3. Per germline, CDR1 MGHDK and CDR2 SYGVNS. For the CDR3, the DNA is TGTGCCAGCAGTGAGTCAGCGGGAAGCACAGATACGCAGTATTTT. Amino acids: CASSESAGSTDTQYF.

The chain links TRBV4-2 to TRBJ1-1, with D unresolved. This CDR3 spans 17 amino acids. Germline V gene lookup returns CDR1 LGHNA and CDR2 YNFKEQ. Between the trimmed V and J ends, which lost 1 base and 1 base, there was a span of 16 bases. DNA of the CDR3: TGTGCCAGCAGCCAAGTTTGGATCTCCAGCTCGAACACTGAAGCTTTCTTT. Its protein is CASSQVWISSSNTEAFF.

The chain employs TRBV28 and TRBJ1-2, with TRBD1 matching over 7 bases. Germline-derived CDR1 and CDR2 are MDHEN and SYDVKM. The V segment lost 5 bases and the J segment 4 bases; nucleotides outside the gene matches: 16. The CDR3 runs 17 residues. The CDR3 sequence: CASSPRDSGLVGYGYTF. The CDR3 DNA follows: TGTGCCAGCAGTCCCCGGGACAGTGGGCTTGTTGGCTATGGCTACACCTTC.

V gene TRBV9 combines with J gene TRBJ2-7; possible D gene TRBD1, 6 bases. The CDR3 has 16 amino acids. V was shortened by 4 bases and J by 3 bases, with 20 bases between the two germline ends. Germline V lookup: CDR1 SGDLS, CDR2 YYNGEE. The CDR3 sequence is CASSPTPQGKNYEQYF. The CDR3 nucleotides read TGTGCCAGCAGCCCTACGCCGCAGGGGAAGAACTACGAGCAGTACTTC.

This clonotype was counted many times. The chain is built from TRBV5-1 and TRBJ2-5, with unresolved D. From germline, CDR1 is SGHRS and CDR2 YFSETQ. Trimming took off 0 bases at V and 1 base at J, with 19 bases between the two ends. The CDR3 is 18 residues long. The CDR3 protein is CASSLATMITNFQETQYF. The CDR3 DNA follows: TGCGCCAGCAGCTTGGCGACAATGATAACAAACTTCCAAGAGACCCAGTACTTC.

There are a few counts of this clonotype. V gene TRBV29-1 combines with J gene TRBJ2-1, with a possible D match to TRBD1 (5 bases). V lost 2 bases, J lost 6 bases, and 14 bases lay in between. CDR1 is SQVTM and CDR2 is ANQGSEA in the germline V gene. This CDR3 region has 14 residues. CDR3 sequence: CSVEPGSGSNEQFF. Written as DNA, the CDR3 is TGCAGCGTTGAACCAGGGTCTGGGTCCAATGAGCAGTTCTTC.

The CDR3 nucleotides are TGTGCCAGTAGTATGTTGACTTCTTTCTACAATGAGCAGTTCTTC. It yields the protein CASSMLTSFYNEQFF. This chain connects TRBV19 to TRBJ2-1; no reliable D call. Germline loops: CDR1 LNHDA, CDR2 SQIVND (reference sequence). The germline V and J ends were trimmed by 3 bases and 3 bases, with 12 bases remaining between them. The CDR3 runs 15 residues. Based on the CDR3 plus reference TRBV19 and TRBJ2-1, the full variable domain is DGGITQSPKYLFRKEGQNVTLSCEQNLNHDAMYWYRQDPGQGLRLIYYSQIVNDFQKGDIAEGYSVSREKKESFPLTVTSAQKNPTAFYLCASSMLTSFYNEQFFGPGTRLTVL.

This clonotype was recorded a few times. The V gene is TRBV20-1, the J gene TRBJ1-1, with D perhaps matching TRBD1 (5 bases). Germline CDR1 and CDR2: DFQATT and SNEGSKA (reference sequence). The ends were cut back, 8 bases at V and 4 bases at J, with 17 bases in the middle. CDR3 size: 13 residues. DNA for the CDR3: TGCAGTACGAAGTCAGGGTTCGGCACTGAAGCTTTCTTT. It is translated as CSTKSGFGTEAFF.

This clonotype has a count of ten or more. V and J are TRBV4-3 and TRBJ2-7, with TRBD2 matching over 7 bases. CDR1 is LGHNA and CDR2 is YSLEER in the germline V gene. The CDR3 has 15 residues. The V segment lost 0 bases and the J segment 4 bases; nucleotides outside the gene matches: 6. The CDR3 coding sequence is TGCGCCAGCAGCCAAGATAGGAGCGGGGAGTACGAGCAGTACTTC. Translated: CASSQDRSGEYEQYF.